What follows are 25 T cell receptor beta chains derived from one specimen sequenced in a study of T cells expressing NK-cell markers. From the 5' RACE reads, TCRdb lists one entry per CDR3 protein and no DNA. The table counts 500,000 to 600,000 distinct CDR3 sequences; 3% to 4.5% lies in the top ten. The material sequenced was blood T cells: a sorted CD56 or NKG2C T cell subset, CD4+ or CD8+ T cells, or bulk PBMC T cells (not recorded which). The receptors originated from a man aged 18 to 29 in good health.

The gene calls are TRBV12-3 or TRBV12-4 and TRBJ2-2. The CDR3 contains 13 residues. CDR3 in amino acids: CASSATDAGELFF.

V is TRBV7-9 and J is TRBJ2-1; TCRdb's D call of TRBD1 is untestable without DNA. This CDR3 is built from 15 residues. Germline V lookup: CDR1 SEHNR, CDR2 FQNEAQ (reference sequence). CDR3: CASSLGGTGAREQFF.

The V gene is TRBV7-9, the J gene TRBJ2-1; the TCRdb call, TRBD2, lacks DNA for checking. The CDR3 has 12 amino acids. Germline CDR1 is SEHNR and CDR2 is FQNEAQ (reference sequence). CDR3 amino acids: CASSLNPSEQFF.

This chain links TRBV5-1 with TRBJ2-3; without DNA, the TCRdb call of TRBD1 cannot be checked. The length of the CDR3 is 16 residues. Looked up from germline, CDR1 is SGHRS and CDR2 is YFSETQ. The CDR3: CASGHGSVSSTDTQYF.

J is TRBJ2-1 and V is TRBV5-4; TCRdb returns TRBD1, unconfirmable since there is no DNA. This CDR3 is built from 15 residues. The germline gives CDR1 SGHNT, CDR2 YYREEE (reference sequence). The CDR3 loop is CASSWTGGGYNEQFF. The full variable domain, its missing parts supplied by reference TRBV5-4 and TRBJ2-1, is ETGVTQSPTHLIKTRGQQVTLRCSSQSGHNTVSWYQQALGQGPQFIFQYYREEENGRGNFPPRFSGLQFPNYSSELNVNALELDDSALYLCASSWTGGGYNEQFFGPGTRLTVL.

V usage is TRBV20-1 and J usage is TRBJ1-2; TCRdb's assignment of TRBD1 cannot be checked, as there is no DNA. The CDR3 is 14 residues long. Per the germline V gene, CDR1 is DFQATT and CDR2 is SNEGSKA (reference sequence). CDR3 loop: CSARDGDRGLGYTF.

J is TRBJ2-4 and V is TRBV20-1; TCRdb reports TRBD1, a call that lacks DNA to check it against. The CDR3 is 15 residues long. CDR1 is DFQATT, CDR2 SNEGSKA, per germline (reference sequence). CDR3: CSARGWRGSKNIQYF.

J is TRBJ2-2 and V is TRBV12-3 or TRBV12-4; TCRdb designates TRBD1, a call that cannot be tested without DNA. The CDR3 has 14 residues. The CDR3 region is CASIGHIRGGELFF.

This chain connects TRBV11-2 to TRBJ1-2. CDR1 is SGHAT, CDR2 FQNNGV, per germline. This CDR3 spans 16 amino acids. This CDR3 is CASSLELFQAQRGYTF.

The chain recombines TRBV28 with TRBJ2-7; TCRdb reports TRBD1, a call that lacks DNA to check it against. The CDR3 length is 14 residues. Germline V CDR1 and CDR2: MDHEN, SYDVKM. CDR3 amino acids: CASGSGTPRYEQYF.

The gene calls are TRBV29-1 and TRBJ2-7. Germline-derived CDR1 and CDR2 are SQVTM and ANQGSEA. The CDR3 loop spans 11 amino acids. CDR3 residues: CSGRSSYEQYF.

This CDR3 reads CATLTRNTGELFF. The J gene is TRBJ2-2, the V gene TRBV4-1; there is no DNA to check the TCRdb D call of TRBD2. This CDR3 comprises 13 residues. In germline, CDR1 is MGHRA, CDR2 YSYEKL.

This chain links TRBV7-2 with TRBJ2-7; TCRdb selects TRBD2, and the lack of DNA leaves this call unchecked. The CDR3 sequence is 15 residues long. Germline loops: CDR1 SGHTA, CDR2 FQGNSA. CDR3 protein: CASSQGASPTYEQYF.

V gene TRBV5-1 combines with J gene TRBJ2-6. CDR1 SGHRS and CDR2 YFSETQ come from the germline V gene. CDR3 length: 18 amino acids. CDR3 amino acids: CASSLDGELNSGANVLTF. Complete variable domain (other parts from reference TRBV5-1 and TRBJ2-6): KAGVTQTPRYLIKTRGQQVTLSCSPISGHRSVSWYQQTPGQGLQFLFEYFSETQRNKGNFPGRFSGRQFSNSRSEMNVSTLELGDSALYLCASSLDGELNSGANVLTFGAGSRLTVL.

The rearrangement uses TRBV12-3 or TRBV12-4 and TRBJ1-1; the D gene TCRdb calls, TRBD1, cannot be checked with no DNA. The CDR3 is made up of 15 amino acids. CDR3 sequence: CASSLTDRGRPEAFF.

The chain is built from TRBV10-2 and TRBJ1-2; TCRdb calls TRBD1, which cannot be checked without DNA. The germline CDR1 and CDR2 sequences are WSHSY and SAAADI. There are 14 residues in the CDR3. CDR3 residues: CASDSGPGPYGYTF.

This rearrangement joins TRBV3-1 to TRBJ2-1; TCRdb designates TRBD2, a call that cannot be tested without DNA. CDR1 is LGHDT and CDR2 is YNNKEL in the germline V gene (reference sequence). CDR3 length: 19 residues. CDR3 amino acids: CASSQDGWTSRSEDNEQFF.

The J gene is TRBJ2-1, the V gene TRBV5-1; TCRdb outputs TRBD2, but without DNA this stays unchecked. Per the germline V gene, CDR1 is SGHRS and CDR2 is YFSETQ. This CDR3 is built from 15 residues. The CDR3: CASSLLAGKAHEQFF.

The rearrangement joins TRBV5-1 to TRBJ1-3; TCRdb reports TRBD1, a call that lacks DNA to check it against. This CDR3 is built from 16 residues. The germline V gene encodes CDR1 SGHRS and CDR2 YFSETQ. The CDR3 region is CASSYDSWAPGNTIYF. Filled out from reference TRBV5-1 and TRBJ1-3, the complete variable domain reads KAGVTQTPRYLIKTRGQQVTLSCSPISGHRSVSWYQQTPGQGLQFLFEYFSETQRNKGNFPGRFSGRQFSNSRSEMNVSTLELGDSALYLCASSYDSWAPGNTIYFGEGSWLTVV.

The chain joins TRBV3-1 to TRBJ2-1. Germline CDR1 is LGHDT and CDR2 is YNNKEL (reference sequence). The CDR3 sequence is 14 residues long. The CDR3 loop is CASSQEGLGNEQFF.

V is TRBV5-1 and J is TRBJ1-5. CDR3 length: 15 amino acids. Germline V gene lookup returns CDR1 SGHRS and CDR2 YFSETQ. CDR3: CASSSEGGPSQPQHF.

CDR3 protein: CASSYSEYTDTQYF. This chain links TRBV6-5 with TRBJ2-3. The CDR3 extends over 14 amino acids. Germline V CDR1 and CDR2: MNHEY, SVGAGI.

The rearrangement joins TRBV24-1 to TRBJ2-1; no DNA is available, so the TRBD1 call from TCRdb remains unchecked. Germline lookup yields CDR1 KGHDR and CDR2 SFDVKD. This CDR3 is 14 amino acids long. The CDR3 protein is CATSDFGIDNEQFF.

The chain combines TRBV20-1 with TRBJ2-5; TCRdb picks TRBD1, but there is no DNA to check that call. The CDR3 totals 16 residues. Germline CDR1 reads DFQATT; CDR2 reads SNEGSKA (reference sequence). The CDR3 protein is CSARVAGDLYQETQYF.

The chain joins TRBV20-1 to TRBJ2-7; TCRdb returns TRBD2, unconfirmable since there is no DNA. CDR3 size: 15 residues. Germline V CDR1 and CDR2: DFQATT, SNEGSKA (reference sequence). This chain's CDR3 is CSAPPSDWRGLEQYF.